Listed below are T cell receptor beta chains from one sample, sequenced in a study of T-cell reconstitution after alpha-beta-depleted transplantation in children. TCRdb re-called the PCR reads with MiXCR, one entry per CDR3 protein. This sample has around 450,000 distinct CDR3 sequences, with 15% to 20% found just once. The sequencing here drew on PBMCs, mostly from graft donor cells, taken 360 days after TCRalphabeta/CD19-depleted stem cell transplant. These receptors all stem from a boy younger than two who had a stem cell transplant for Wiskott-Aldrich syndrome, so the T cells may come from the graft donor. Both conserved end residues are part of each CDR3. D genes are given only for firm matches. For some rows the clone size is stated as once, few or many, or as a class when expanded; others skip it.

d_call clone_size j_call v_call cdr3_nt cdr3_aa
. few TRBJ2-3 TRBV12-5 TGTGCTAGTGGAGGAGGGGGCTCGGCAGATACGCAGTATTTT CASGGGGSADTQYF
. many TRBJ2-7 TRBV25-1 TGTGCCAGCAGTGGGAGAAGCCGGGGTCCCTACGAGCAGTACTTC CASSGRSRGPYEQYF
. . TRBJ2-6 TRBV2 TGTGCCATCAGTTGGGGCCTCCAAGAGAGCTCTGGGGCCAACGTCCTGACTTTC CAISWGLQESSGANVLTF
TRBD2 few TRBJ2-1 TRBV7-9 TGTGCCAGCAGCCGCGGGACTACCGATGAGCAGTTCTTC CASSRGTTDEQFF
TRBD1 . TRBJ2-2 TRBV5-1 TGCGCCAGCAGCTTCGACAGGGGTCTGAACACCGGGGAGCTGTTTTTT CASSFDRGLNTGELFF
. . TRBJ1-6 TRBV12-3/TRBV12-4 TGTGCCAGCAGTCGACACGGACAGATGAATTCACCCCTCCACTTT CASSRHGQMNSPLHF
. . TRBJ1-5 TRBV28 TGTGCCAGCAGTTTATATTCCCCTACGGCCTGGGGCAATCAGCCCCAGCATTTT CASSLYSPTAWGNQPQHF
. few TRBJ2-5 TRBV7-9 TGTGCCAGCAGCCTGGGGGGCCGGAGCAATGTCCAAGAGACCCAGTACTTC CASSLGGRSNVQETQYF
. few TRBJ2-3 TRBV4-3 TGCGCCAGCAGCCAAGAGGGACGAGATACGCAGTATTTT CASSQEGRDTQYF
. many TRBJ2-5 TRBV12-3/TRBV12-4 TGTGCCAGCAGACCTTGGGGGGAGGAGACCCAGTACTTC CASRPWGEETQYF
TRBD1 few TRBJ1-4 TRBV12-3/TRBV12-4 TGTGCCAGCAGGTCGACCAGGGGGAGAGAAAAACTGTTTTTT CASRSTRGREKLFF
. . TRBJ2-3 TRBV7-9 TGTGCCAGCAGCTTAATAGGACAAGTGGACCCACTAGGTACGCAGTATTTT CASSLIGQVDPLGTQYF
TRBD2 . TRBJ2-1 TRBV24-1 TGTGCCACCAGTGATTTAGTAGCTAGCGGGAGGGCCAGGCAGTTCTTC CATSDLVASGRARQFF
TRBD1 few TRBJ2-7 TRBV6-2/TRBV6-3 TGTGCCAGCACCCAGCGTCGGGGACAGGTGCCTATTTTCGAGCAGTACTTC CASTQRRGQVPIFEQYF